Sequencing of this TCR beta chain was carried out in a study of T cell repertoires in cytomegalovirus infection. Whole-study findings and limits: Of the TCR beta families, the public ones yielded a cumulative frequency that identified carriers of CMV plus the relevant HLA.

Germline CDR1 is MNHEY and CDR2 is SVGEGT. Trimming shortened V by 6 bases and J by 1 base, and 12 bases separated the two germline ends. The CDR3 contains 15 residues. Details on this clonotype: Antigen specificity is unknown.

In TCRdb, the reads were re-called with MiXCR into one record per CDR3 protein. Altogether some 120,000 distinct CDR3 sequences are present, about 9.5% being singletons, with the ten largest covering 25% to 40%. The chain recombines TRBV6-2 or TRBV6-3 with TRBJ2-2; the D gene is possibly TRBD2 (6 bases). The sequence was collected from a human donor in good health (CMV status not recorded). Some clones in this sample may be carry-over from other donors' samples. Sequencing was carried out using PBMCs, sequenced either directly or after in vitro stimulation (not recorded which). Here the CDR3 DNA reads TGTGCCAGCAGACCTGCCGGGGGGAACACCGGGGAGCTGTTTTTT. Protein product: CASRPAGGNTGELFF.